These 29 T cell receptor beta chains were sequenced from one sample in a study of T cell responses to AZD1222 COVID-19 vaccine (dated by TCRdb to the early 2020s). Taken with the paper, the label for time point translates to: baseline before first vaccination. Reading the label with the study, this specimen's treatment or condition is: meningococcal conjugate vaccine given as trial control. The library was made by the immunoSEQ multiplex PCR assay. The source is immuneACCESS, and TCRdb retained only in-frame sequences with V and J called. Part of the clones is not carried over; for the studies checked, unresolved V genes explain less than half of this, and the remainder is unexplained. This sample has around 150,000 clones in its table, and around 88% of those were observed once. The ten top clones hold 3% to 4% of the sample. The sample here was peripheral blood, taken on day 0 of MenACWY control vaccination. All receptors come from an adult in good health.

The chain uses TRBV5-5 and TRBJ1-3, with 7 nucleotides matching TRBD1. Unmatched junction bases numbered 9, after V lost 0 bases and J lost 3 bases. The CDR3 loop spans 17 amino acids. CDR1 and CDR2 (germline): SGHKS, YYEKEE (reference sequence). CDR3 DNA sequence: TGTGCCAGCAGCTTGGATGCAGGGGGTGTAATTGGAAACACCATATATTTT. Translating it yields CASSLDAGGVIGNTIYF.

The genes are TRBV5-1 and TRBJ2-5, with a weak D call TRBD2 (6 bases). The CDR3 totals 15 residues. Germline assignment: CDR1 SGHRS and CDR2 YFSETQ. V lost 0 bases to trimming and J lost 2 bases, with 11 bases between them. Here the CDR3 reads CASSLDGTLQETQYF. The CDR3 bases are TGCGCCAGCAGCTTGGACGGGACTCTTCAAGAGACCCAGTACTTC.

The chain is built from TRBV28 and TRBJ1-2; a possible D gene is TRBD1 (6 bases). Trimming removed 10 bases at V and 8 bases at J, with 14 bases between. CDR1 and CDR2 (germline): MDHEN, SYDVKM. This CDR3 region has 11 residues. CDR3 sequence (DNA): TGTGCCACCGTCCGGGGGCAAGGCTACACCTTC. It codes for CATVRGQGYTF.

The CDR3 nucleotides read TGTGCCACCAGAAAGGACGCGAATAGCAATCAGCCCCAGCATTTT. Its protein is CATRKDANSNQPQHF. The chain recombines TRBV15 with TRBJ1-5; D call uncertain. The CDR3 length is 15 residues. Germline V gene data show CDR1 as LNHNV and CDR2 as YYDKDF (reference sequence). Trimming pared 6 bases from V and 0 bases from J, leaving 12 bases between.

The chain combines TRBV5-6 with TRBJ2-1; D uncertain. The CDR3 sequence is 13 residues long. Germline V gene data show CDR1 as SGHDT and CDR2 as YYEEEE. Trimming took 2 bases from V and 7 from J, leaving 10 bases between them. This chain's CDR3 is CASSFGSINEQFF. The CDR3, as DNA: TGTGCCAGCAGCTTTGGCTCGATTAATGAGCAGTTCTTC.

The CDR3 loop reads CASSSPTTGNTIYF. In DNA form, the CDR3 reads TGTGCCAGCAGCTCCCCTACGACAGGAAACACCATATATTTT. The rearrangement uses TRBV5-6 and TRBJ1-3, with D uncertain. V lost 3 bases and J lost 4, with 11 bases in between. CDR3 length: 14 residues. The germline V gene has CDR1 SGHDT and CDR2 YYEEEE. The complete variable domain, with remaining parts taken from reference TRBV5-6 and TRBJ1-3, reads DAGVTQSPTHLIKTRGQQVTLRCSPKSGHDTVSWYQQALGQGPQFIFQYYEEEERQRGNFPDRFSGHQFPNYSSELNVNALLLGDSALYLCASSSPTTGNTIYFGEGSWLTVV.

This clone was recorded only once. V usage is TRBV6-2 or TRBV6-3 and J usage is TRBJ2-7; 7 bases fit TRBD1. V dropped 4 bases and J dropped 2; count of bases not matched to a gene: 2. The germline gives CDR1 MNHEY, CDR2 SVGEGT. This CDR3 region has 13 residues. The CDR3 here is CASSSTGTYEQYF. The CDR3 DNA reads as TGTGCCAGCAGTTCGACAGGGACCTACGAGCAGTACTTC.

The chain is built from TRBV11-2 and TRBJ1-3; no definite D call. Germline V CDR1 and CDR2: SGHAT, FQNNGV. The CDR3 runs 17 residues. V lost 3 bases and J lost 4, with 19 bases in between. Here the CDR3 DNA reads TGTGCCAGCAGCTTTATTGTCGGGCGATCGGACGGAAACACCATATATTTT. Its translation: CASSFIVGRSDGNTIYF. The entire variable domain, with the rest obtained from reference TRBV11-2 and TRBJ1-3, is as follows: EAGVAQSPRYKIIEKRQSVAFWCNPISGHATLYWYQQILGQGPKLLIQFQNNGVVDDSQLPKDRFSAERLKGVDSTLKIQPAKLEDSAVYLCASSFIVGRSDGNTIYFGEGSWLTVV.

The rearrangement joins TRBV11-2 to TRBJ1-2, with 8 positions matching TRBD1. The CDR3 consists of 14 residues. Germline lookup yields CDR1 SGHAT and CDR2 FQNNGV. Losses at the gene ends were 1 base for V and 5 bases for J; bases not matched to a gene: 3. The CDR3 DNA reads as TGTGCCAGCAGCTTAGTACAGGGGGGGTATGGCTACACCTTC. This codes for CASSLVQGGYGYTF.

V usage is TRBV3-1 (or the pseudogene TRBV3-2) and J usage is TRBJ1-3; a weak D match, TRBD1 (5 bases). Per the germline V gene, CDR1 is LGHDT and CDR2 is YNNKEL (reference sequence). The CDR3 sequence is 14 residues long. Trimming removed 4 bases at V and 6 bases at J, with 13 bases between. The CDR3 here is CASSRGVRINTIYF. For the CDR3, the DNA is TGTGCCAGCAGCCGGGGGGTACGGATAAACACCATATATTTT.

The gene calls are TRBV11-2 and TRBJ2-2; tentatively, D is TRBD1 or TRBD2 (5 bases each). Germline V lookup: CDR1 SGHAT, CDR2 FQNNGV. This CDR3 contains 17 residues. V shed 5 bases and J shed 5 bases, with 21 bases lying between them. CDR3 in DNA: TGTGCCAGCAGCACACACCAGCCGGGACGGAGGACCGGGGAGCTGTTTTTT. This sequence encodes CASSTHQPGRRTGELFF.

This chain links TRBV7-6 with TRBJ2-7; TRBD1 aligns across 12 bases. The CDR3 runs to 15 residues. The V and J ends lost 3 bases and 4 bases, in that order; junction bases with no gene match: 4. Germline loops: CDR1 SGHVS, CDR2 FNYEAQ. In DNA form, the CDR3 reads TGTGCCAGCAGCTTCGGGACAGGGGGCCCGTACGAGCAGTACTTC. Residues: CASSFGTGGPYEQYF.

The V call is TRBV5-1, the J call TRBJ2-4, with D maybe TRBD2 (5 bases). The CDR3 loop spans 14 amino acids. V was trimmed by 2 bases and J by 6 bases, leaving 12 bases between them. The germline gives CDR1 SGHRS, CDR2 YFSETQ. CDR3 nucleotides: TGCGCCAGCAGCTTCGAGGGTGGAGGAAACATTCAGTACTTC. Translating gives CASSFEGGGNIQYF.

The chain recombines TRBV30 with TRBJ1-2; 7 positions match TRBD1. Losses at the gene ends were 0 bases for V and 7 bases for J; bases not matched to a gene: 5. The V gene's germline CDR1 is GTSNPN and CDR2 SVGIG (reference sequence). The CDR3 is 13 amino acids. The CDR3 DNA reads TGTGCCTGGAGTGTAAAACAGGGGTTTGGCTACACCTTC. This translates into CAWSVKQGFGYTF. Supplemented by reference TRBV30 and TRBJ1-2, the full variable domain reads SQTIHQWPATLVQPVGSPLSLECTVEGTSNPNLYWYRQAAGRGLQLLFYSVGIGQISSEVPQNLSASRPQDRQFILSSKKLLLSDSGFYLCAWSVKQGFGYTFGSGTRLTVV.

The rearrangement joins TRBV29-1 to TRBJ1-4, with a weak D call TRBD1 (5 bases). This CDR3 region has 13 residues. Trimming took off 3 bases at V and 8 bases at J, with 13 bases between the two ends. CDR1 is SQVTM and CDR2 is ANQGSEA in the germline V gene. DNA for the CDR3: TGCAGCGTTGAGAGTCAGGGAAGCGAAAAACTGTTTTTT. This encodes CSVESQGSEKLFF.

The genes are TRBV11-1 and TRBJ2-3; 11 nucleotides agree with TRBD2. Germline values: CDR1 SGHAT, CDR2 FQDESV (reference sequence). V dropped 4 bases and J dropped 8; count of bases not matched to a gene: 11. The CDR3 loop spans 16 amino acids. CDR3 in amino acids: CASSSLTSGMRGTQYF. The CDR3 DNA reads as TGTGCCAGCAGCTCGTTGACTAGCGGGATGAGAGGTACGCAGTATTTT.

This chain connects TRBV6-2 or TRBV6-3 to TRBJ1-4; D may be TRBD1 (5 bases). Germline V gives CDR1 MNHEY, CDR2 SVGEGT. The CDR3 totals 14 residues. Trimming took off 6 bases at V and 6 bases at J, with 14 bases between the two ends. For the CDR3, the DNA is TGTGCCAGCAGCCGCGACAGTTACGATGAAAAACTGTTTTTT. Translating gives CASSRDSYDEKLFF.

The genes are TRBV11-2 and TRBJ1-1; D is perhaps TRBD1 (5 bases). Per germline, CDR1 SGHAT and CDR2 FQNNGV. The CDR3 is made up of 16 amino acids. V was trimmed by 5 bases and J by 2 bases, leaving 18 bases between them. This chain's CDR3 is CASSGYARGGNTEAFF. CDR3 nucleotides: TGTGCCAGCAGCGGCTACGCTCGGGGGGGAAACACTGAAGCTTTCTTT.

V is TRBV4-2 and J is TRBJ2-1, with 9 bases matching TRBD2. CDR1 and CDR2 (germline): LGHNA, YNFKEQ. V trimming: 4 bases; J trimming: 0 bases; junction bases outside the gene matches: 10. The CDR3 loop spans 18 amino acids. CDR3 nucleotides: TGTGCCAGCAGCCCGTCTAGCGGGATGCGACTCTCCTACAATGAGCAGTTCTTC. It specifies CASSPSSGMRLSYNEQFF.

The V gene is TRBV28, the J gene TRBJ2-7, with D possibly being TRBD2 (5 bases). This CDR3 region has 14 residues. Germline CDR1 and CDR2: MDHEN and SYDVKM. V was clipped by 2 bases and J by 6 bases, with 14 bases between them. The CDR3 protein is CASSLRQWGVEQYF. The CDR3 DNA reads TGTGCCAGCAGTTTAAGGCAGTGGGGAGTCGAGCAGTACTTC.

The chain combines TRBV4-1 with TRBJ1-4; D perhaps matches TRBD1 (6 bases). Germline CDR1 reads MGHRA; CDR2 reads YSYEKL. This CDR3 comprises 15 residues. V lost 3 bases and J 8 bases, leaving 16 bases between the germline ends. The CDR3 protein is CASSQAGGLWEKLFF. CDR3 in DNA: TGCGCCAGCAGCCAGGCCGGGGGGCTATGGGAAAAACTGTTTTTT.

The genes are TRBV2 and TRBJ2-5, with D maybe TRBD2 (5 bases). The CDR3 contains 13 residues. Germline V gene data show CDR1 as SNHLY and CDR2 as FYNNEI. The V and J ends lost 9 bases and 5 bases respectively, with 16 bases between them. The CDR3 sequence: CASKRAIWETQYF. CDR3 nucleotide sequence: TGTGCCAGTAAGAGGGCGATTTGGGAGACCCAGTACTTC.

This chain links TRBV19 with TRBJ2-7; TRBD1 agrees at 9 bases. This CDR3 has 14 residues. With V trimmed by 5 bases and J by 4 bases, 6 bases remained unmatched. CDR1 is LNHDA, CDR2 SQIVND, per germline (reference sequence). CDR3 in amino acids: CASSPTGGVYEQYF. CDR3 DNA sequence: TGTGCCAGTAGTCCTACAGGGGGCGTTTACGAGCAGTACTTC.

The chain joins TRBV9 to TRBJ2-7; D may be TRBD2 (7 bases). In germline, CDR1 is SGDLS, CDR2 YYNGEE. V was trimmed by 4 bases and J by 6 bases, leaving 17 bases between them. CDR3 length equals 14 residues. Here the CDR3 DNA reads TGTGCCAGCAGCCCCCGGGGGGCTCTGGCCGAGCAGTACTTC. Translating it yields CASSPRGALAEQYF.

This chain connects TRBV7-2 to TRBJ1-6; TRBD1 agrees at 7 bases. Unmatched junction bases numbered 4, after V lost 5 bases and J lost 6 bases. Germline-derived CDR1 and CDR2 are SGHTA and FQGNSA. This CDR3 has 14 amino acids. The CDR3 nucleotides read TGTGCCAGCAGCCAGGGGACAGCTAATTCACCCCTCCACTTT. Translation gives CASSQGTANSPLHF.

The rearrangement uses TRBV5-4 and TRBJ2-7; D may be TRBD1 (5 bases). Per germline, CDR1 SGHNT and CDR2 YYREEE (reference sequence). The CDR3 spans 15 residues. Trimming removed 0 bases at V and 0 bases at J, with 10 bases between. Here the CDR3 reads CASSLGQGGSYEQYF. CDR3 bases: TGTGCCAGCAGCTTGGGCCAGGGCGGCTCCTACGAGCAGTACTTC.

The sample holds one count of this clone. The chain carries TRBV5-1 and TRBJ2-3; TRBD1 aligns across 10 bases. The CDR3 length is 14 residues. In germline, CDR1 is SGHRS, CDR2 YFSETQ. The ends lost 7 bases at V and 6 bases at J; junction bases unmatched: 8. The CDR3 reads CASSGQGESDTQYF. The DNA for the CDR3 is TGCGCCAGCTCAGGACAGGGGGAGTCGGATACGCAGTATTTT.

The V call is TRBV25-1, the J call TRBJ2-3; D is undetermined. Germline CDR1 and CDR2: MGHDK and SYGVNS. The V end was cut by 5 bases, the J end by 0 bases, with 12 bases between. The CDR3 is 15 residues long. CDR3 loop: CASSPLESSTDTQYF. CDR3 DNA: TGTGCCAGCAGTCCCCTAGAGTCTAGCACAGATACGCAGTATTTT.

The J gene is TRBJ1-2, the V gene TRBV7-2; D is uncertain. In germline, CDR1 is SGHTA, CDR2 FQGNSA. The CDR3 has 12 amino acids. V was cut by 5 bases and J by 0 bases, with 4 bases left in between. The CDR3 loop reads CASSHPNYGYTF. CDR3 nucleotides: TGTGCCAGCAGCCATCCTAACTATGGCTACACCTTC.